This T cell receptor beta chain came from a study of T cell responses to AZD1222 COVID-19 vaccine. The study pooled second doses at about 4 or about 12 weeks. Of note for this clone: Its antigen is undetermined.

The CDR3 spans 16 residues. CDR1 and CDR2 from the germline V gene are MNHEY and SMNVEV (reference sequence). Trimming at V came to 5 bases and at J to 5 bases, leaving 6 bases not matched to a gene. This table comes from immunoSEQ multiplex PCR, and its TCRdb copy is limited to in-frame clones, with some not included. Of 100,000 to 120,000 clones listed, approximately 94% are singletons. General observations from the study: Clonal diversity may have been underestimated in mostly white British donors. Along spike, vaccine-associated CD4 TCRs were found throughout, with dominance at 160-218 and 743-854.

Sequenced here: peripheral blood, sampled 28 days after the second AZD1222 dose. This rearrangement joins TRBV27 to TRBJ2-4, with 13 bases identical to TRBD2. The clonotype was recovered from an adult who received the AZD1222 COVID-19 vaccine. The CDR3 is CASSRTSGGTQNIQYF. The DNA for the CDR3 is TGTGCCAGCAGTCGGACTAGCGGGGGAACCCAAAACATTCAGTACTTC.